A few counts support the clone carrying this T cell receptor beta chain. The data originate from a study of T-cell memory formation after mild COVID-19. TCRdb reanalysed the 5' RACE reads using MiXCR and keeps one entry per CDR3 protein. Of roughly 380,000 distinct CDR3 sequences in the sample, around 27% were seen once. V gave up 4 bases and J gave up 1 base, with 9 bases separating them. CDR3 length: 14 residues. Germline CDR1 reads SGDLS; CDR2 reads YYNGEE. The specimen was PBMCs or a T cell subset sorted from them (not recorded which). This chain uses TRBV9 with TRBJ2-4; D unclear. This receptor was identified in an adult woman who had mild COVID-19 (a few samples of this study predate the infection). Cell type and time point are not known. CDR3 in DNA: TGTGCCAGCAGCCCCCGTTCGGCCAAAAACATTCAGTACTTC. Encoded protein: CASSPRSAKNIQYF.